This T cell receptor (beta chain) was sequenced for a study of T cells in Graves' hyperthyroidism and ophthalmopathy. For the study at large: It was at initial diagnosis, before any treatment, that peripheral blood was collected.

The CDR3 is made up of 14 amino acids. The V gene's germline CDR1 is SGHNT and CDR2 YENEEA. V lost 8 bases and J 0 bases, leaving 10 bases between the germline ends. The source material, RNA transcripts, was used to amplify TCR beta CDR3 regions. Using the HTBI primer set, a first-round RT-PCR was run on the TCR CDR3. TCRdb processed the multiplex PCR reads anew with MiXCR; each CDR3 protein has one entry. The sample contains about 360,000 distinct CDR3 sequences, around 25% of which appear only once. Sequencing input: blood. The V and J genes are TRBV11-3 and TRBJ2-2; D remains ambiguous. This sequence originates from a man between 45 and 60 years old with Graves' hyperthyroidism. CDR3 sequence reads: CASRADPNTGELFF. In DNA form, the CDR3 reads TGTGCCAGCCGGGCGGACCCGAACACCGGGGAGCTGTTTTTT.